This T cell receptor beta chain is drawn from a study of T cell responses to AZD1222 COVID-19 vaccine. With V trimmed by 4 bases and J by 7 bases, 13 bases remained unmatched. The CDR3 length is 19 residues. The germline V gene encodes CDR1 SGHNT and CDR2 YYREEE (reference sequence). Study-wide points: As reported, nearly half of all spike-specific TCRs target variant regions that are unmutated. Receipt of two AZD1222 doses was followed by a rise in Spike-specific TCR breadth and depth. Donors were largely white British and mainly female; clonal diversity was possibly underestimated.

Repertoires were generated with immunoSEQ multiplex PCR, while TCRdb's copy carries only in-frame clones and drops some. The sample lists more than 150,000 clones, approximately 87% occurring once. A note on this clone: Its cognate antigen is unknown.

The sequence was obtained from an adult who received the AZD1222 COVID-19 vaccine. This chain joins TRBV5-4 and TRBJ2-2, with 16 bases aligning to TRBD2. This specimen consisted of peripheral blood, obtained 28 days after the second AZD1222 dose. CDR3 DNA sequence: TGTGCCAGCAGCCGCGAGGGACTAGCGGGAGGGCCCAGGGGCGGGGAGCTGTTTTTT. This codes for CASSREGLAGGPRGGELFF.